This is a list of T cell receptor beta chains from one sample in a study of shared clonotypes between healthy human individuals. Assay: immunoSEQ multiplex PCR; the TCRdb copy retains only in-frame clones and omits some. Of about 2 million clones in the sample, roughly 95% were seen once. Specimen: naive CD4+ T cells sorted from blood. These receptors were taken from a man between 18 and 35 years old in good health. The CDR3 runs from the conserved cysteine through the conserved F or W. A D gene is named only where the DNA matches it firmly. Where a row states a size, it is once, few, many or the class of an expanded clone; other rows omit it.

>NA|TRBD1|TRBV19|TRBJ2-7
CASSIGTELPEQYF
TGTGCCAGTAGTATTGGGACAGAGCTTCCCGAGCAGTACTTC
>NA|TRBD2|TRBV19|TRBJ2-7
CASSGTSGVYEQYF
TGTGCCAGTAGTGGGACTAGCGGGGTGTACGAGCAGTACTTC
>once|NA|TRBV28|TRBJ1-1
CASSEQDTEAFF
TGTGCCAGCAGCGAACAGGACACTGAAGCTTTCTTT
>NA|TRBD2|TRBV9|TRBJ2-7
CASSARGVGNEQYF
TGTGCCAGCAGCGCCCGGGGGGTTGGCAACGAGCAGTACTTC
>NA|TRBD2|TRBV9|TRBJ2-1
CASSPAAGGSYNEQFF
TGTGCCAGCAGCCCTGCGGCCGGGGGGTCCTACAATGAGCAGTTCTTC
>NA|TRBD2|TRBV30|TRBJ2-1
CAWSVQGLAEQFF
TGTGCCTGGAGTGTACAGGGACTAGCAGAGCAGTTCTTC
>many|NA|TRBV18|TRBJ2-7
CASSPGRRTYEQYF
TGTGCCAGCTCACCAGGGAGGCGGACCTACGAGCAGTACTTC
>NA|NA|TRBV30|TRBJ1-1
CAWSQNLANTEAFF
TGTGCCTGGAGTCAGAACTTAGCGAACACTGAAGCTTTCTTT
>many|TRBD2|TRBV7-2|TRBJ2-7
CASSPRGSGVIEQYF
TGTGCCAGCAGCCCCCGAGGTAGCGGGGTTATCGAGCAGTACTTC
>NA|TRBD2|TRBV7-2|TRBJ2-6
CASSLVSLAGAAGANVLTF
TGTGCCAGCAGCTTAGTGTCCCTAGCGGGGGCAGCTGGGGCCAACGTCCTGACTTTC
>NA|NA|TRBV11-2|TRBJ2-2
CASSLDGGATWELFF
TGTGCCAGCAGCTTAGATGGGGGGGCAACATGGGAGCTGTTTTTT
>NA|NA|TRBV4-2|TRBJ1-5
CASSQDDGDQPQHF
TGTGCCAGCAGCCAAGACGACGGGGATCAGCCCCAGCATTTT
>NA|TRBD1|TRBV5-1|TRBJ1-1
CASSFLGQGATEAFF
TGCGCCAGCAGCTTTCTAGGACAGGGGGCTACTGAAGCTTTCTTT
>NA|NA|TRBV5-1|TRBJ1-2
CASSLWRAGELYGYTF
TGCGCCAGCAGCTTGTGGCGGGCAGGGGAGCTTTATGGCTACACCTTC
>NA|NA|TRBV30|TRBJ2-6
CAWRWGANVLTF
TGTGCCTGGAGGTGGGGGGCCAACGTCCTGACTTTC
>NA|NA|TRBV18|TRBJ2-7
CASSLGGRGSYEQYF
TGTGCCAGCTCCCTGGGAGGCAGAGGGAGCTACGAGCAGTACTTC
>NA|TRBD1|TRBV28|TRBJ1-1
CASTLNPGQRLRSTEAFF
TGTGCCAGCACATTGAACCCGGGACAGAGACTTAGGAGCACTGAAGCTTTCTTT
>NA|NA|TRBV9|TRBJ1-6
CASSPTGTDNSPLHF
TGTGCCAGCAGCCCCACCGGGACGGATAATTCACCCCTCCACTTT
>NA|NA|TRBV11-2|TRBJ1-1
CASSQTSGNTEAFF
TGTGCCAGCAGCCAAACCTCGGGGAACACTGAAGCTTTCTTT
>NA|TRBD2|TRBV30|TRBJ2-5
CALTGGPQETQYF
TGTGCCCTGACGGGAGGCCCCCAAGAGACCCAGTACTTC
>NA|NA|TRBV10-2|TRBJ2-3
CASSEPGLGTDTQYF
TGCGCCAGCAGTGAGCCGGGACTGGGCACAGATACGCAGTATTTT
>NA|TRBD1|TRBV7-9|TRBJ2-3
CASSLGTGKADTQYF
TGTGCCAGCAGCTTAGGGACAGGGAAGGCAGATACGCAGTATTTT
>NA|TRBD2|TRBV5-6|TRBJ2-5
CASSSPGLGIEETQYF
TGTGCCAGCAGCAGCCCGGGACTAGGGATAGAAGAGACCCAGTACTTC
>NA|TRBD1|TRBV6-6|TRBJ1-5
CASRPGTGAIQPQHF
TGTGCCAGCAGACCTGGGACAGGGGCAATTCAGCCCCAGCATTTT
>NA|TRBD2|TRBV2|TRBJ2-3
CASRPGGLTDTQYF
TGTGCCAGCAGGCCGGGGGGGCTCACAGATACGCAGTATTTT
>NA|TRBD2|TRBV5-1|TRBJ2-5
CASSPLAVQETQYF
TGCGCCAGCAGCCCACTAGCGGTCCAAGAGACCCAGTACTTC
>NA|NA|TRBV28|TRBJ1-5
CASSETKVRRYLNQPQHF
TGTGCCAGCAGTGAAACGAAAGTCAGACGTTATCTCAATCAGCCCCAGCATTTT
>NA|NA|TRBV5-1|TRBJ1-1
CASSLEGLNTEAFF
TGCGCCAGCAGCTTAGAAGGGTTGAACACTGAAGCTTTCTTT
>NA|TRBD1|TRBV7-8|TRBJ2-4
CASSSIGQGPESGTKNIQYF
TGTGCCAGCAGCTCTATCGGACAGGGTCCTGAGAGTGGGACCAAAAACATTCAGTACTTC
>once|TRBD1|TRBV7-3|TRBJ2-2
CASSLNRDRVTSGELFF
TGTGCCAGCAGCTTGAATAGGGACAGGGTAACTTCCGGGGAGCTGTTTTTT
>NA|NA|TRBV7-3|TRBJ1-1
CASSPGSPNTEAFF
TGTGCCAGCAGCCCGGGTAGCCCGAACACTGAAGCTTTCTTT
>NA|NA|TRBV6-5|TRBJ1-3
CASSYNRNTIYF
TGTGCCAGCAGTTACAATAGAAACACCATATATTTT
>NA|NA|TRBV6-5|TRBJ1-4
CASSYSGVGGGEKLFF
TGTGCCAGCAGTTACTCGGGGGTGGGAGGTGGTGAAAAACTGTTTTTT